This is a list of T cell receptor beta chains from one sample in a study of blood T cell repertoires in COVID-19. Here immunoSEQ multiplex PCR was the method, and the copy in TCRdb shows in-frame clones only, minus some. The sample holds about 60,000 clones; more than 65% are singletons and the top ten take around 6%. The specimen sequenced was peripheral blood. These receptors all come from a woman aged 70-85 years with acute or convalescent COVID-19. Each CDR3 is given with its conserved first and last residue. D genes are given only for firm matches. The listing skips clone size in some rows; elsewhere it reads once, few, many or a size class.

CDR3nt	CDR3aa	abundance	d_gene	v_gene	j_gene
TGTGCCAGCAGTGTGAACAGGGGGCGGGAGCAGTACTTC	CASSVNRGREQYF	NA	TRBD1	TRBV2	TRBJ2-7
TGTGCCAGCAGCCCGAGGGGCGGGGCGAAAGAGACCCAGTACTTC	CASSPRGGAKETQYF	few	NA	TRBV5-6	TRBJ2-5
TGTGCCAGTAGTGCCCCGGGGAGGGGCACCTACGAGCAGTACTTC	CASSAPGRGTYEQYF	NA	TRBD2	TRBV19	TRBJ2-7
TGTGCCAGCAGCGCCCAAGGGGGCTATGGAAACACCATATATTTT	CASSAQGGYGNTIYF	few	TRBD1	TRBV7-9	TRBJ1-3
TGTGCCAGCAGCTTAGCGCGCCAGGGACTCAATTCACCCCTCCACTTT	CASSLARQGLNSPLHF	NA	NA	TRBV7-8	TRBJ1-6
TGCAGTGCCGGGATCTTCACTGAAGCTTTCTTT	CSAGIFTEAFF	once	NA	TRBV20-1	TRBJ1-1
TGTGCCAGCAGCTCGCGGGGGGGGCTCCAAGAGACCCAGTACTTC	CASSSRGGLQETQYF	once	TRBD2	TRBV11-3	TRBJ2-5
TGTGCCAGCAAATGGTCCACGGGCGAGCAGTACTTC	CASKWSTGEQYF	NA	NA	TRBV6-5	TRBJ2-7
TGTGCCAGCAGCGTAGATCAGGGTGGCATTCAGTACTTC	CASSVDQGGIQYF	once	NA	TRBV9	TRBJ2-4
TGTGCCAGCAGCCCAGGGACTAGCGGGGGCTACCCGTGGAATGAGCAGTTCTTC	CASSPGTSGGYPWNEQFF	NA	TRBD2	TRBV13	TRBJ2-1
TGTGCCAGCAGCTGGGGACAGGTACGATCTGGGGCCAACGTCCTGACTTTC	CASSWGQVRSGANVLTF	NA	TRBD1	TRBV5-4	TRBJ2-6
TGCGCCAGCAGCTTCTCTGGCGGGGGTAGCACAGATACGCAGTATTTT	CASSFSGGGSTDTQYF	NA	TRBD2	TRBV5-1	TRBJ2-3
TGTGCCAGTAGTCGCTCCGTGACACATGGAAACACCATATATTTT	CASSRSVTHGNTIYF	once	NA	TRBV19	TRBJ1-3
TGTGCCATCCCCCCCGGCGGGGGGCCAATAGAGCAGTTCTTC	CAIPPGGGPIEQFF	NA	TRBD2	TRBV10-3	TRBJ2-1
TGTGCCAGCAGTCCCGGGGATCGTTACACCGGGGAGCTGTTTTTT	CASSPGDRYTGELFF	NA	NA	TRBV27	TRBJ2-2
TGTGCCAGTATGATTGGGGGCCACCCCTACAATGAGCAGTTCTTC	CASMIGGHPYNEQFF	once	NA	TRBV5-6	TRBJ2-1
TGTGCCAGCAGCTGGGGCCAGGGGTGGACTGAAGCTTTCTTT	CASSWGQGWTEAFF	NA	NA	TRBV5-6	TRBJ1-1
TGTGCCAGCAGTTACTCGATGGCTAGTAGCTATGAGCAGTTCTTC	CASSYSMASSYEQFF	few	NA	TRBV6-2/TRBV6-3	TRBJ2-1
TGTGCCAGCAGCTTGGGGGGGGTAGGAGCGCCAAGCACAGATACGCAGTATTTT	CASSLGGVGAPSTDTQYF	once	NA	TRBV5-4	TRBJ2-3
TGCGCCAGCAGCCAACCGGGACAGGGGGCCTCTTATGGCTACACCTTC	CASSQPGQGASYGYTF	few	TRBD1	TRBV4-1	TRBJ1-2
TGTGCCAGCAGCTCCCAATTCAATTCACCCCTCCACTTT	CASSSQFNSPLHF	once	NA	TRBV13	TRBJ1-6
TGTGCCAGCAGTGAAGAGGTAGCGGGGGTCCCCTTGGGGGTGCAGTATTTT	CASSEEVAGVPLGVQYF	NA	TRBD2	TRBV2	TRBJ2-3
TGCAGCGTTGAAGAGAGCCCGTTGGACGAGCAGTACTTC	CSVEESPLDEQYF	once	NA	TRBV29-1	TRBJ2-7
TGTGCCAGCAGCTTCAGGGCACCCCAGAGGGAGACCCAGTACTTC	CASSFRAPQRETQYF	NA	NA	TRBV11-3	TRBJ2-5
TGTGCCAGCTGCCCAGCGGGGGCCGTCTCCTACAATGAGCAGTTCTTC	CASCPAGAVSYNEQFF	NA	TRBD2	TRBV11-2	TRBJ2-1